What follows are 27 T cell receptor beta chains derived from one specimen sequenced in a study of cytomegalovirus exposure and HLA in healthy donors. The PCR had 60 Vbeta and 13 Jbeta primers. Clones were sequenced by immunoSEQ multiplex PCR, and TCRdb holds only the in-frame ones, with some missing. The sample shows about 220,000 clones, approximately 82% of them seen only once. Sequencing input: PBMCs. These receptors were taken from a man between 18 and 35 years old in good health and CMV-seronegative.

V is TRBV5-1 and J is TRBJ2-5; perhaps TRBD2 as D (5 bases). Germline CDR1 and CDR2: SGHRS and YFSETQ. There are 14 residues in the CDR3. The ends were cut back, 4 bases at V and 2 bases at J, with 12 bases in the middle. The CDR3 bases are TGCGCCAGCAGCGCTGCGACGGGGCAAGAGACCCAGTACTTC. Protein product: CASSAATGQETQYF.

The gene calls are TRBV5-1 and TRBJ2-7; D is unclear. Trimming pared 1 base from V and 3 bases from J, leaving 14 bases between. CDR1 SGHRS and CDR2 YFSETQ come from the germline V gene. This CDR3 contains 15 residues. The CDR3 spells CASSLSSSTNYEQYF. CDR3 bases: TGCGCCAGCAGCTTGTCTAGTTCTACCAACTACGAGCAGTACTTC.

The chain employs TRBV7-2 and TRBJ2-3; possible D gene TRBD2, 6 bases. The CDR3 is 11 amino acids. Trimming removed 6 bases at V and 13 bases at J, with 14 bases between. Per the germline V gene, CDR1 is SGHTA and CDR2 is FQGNSA. The CDR3 DNA reads as TGTGCCAGCAGAGCCGGGACTCAGGAGTATTTT. As protein: CASRAGTQEYF.

The chain recombines TRBV19 with TRBJ2-1; 10 nucleotides match TRBD2. The germline gives CDR1 LNHDA, CDR2 SQIVND (reference sequence). CDR3 length equals 16 residues. The ends lost 4 bases at V and 2 bases at J; junction bases unmatched: 5. CDR3 region: CASSKVLAGAYNEQFF. The CDR3 DNA reads TGTGCCAGTAGTAAGGTCCTAGCGGGAGCCTACAATGAGCAGTTCTTC.

This clone was seen more than once but under ten times. The rearrangement uses TRBV5-5 and TRBJ2-1; D perhaps matches TRBD2 (6 bases). Deletions cut 3 bases from V and 8 bases from J, with 18 bases between. Per the germline V gene, CDR1 is SGHKS and CDR2 is YYEKEE (reference sequence). The CDR3 runs to 15 residues. Here the CDR3 DNA reads TGTGCCAGCAGCTCGACCCCTGGAGGGGACCATGAGCAGTTCTTC. Translating gives CASSSTPGGDHEQFF.

CDR3 in DNA: TGTGCCAGCAGCCCCCGGCCAGGGCGAGAGACCCAGTACTTC. Protein product: CASSPRPGRETQYF. The rearrangement joins TRBV11-2 to TRBJ2-5, with D perhaps matching TRBD1 (5 bases). The CDR3 totals 14 residues. V shed 5 bases and J shed 4 bases, with 14 bases lying between them. From germline, CDR1 is SGHAT and CDR2 FQNNGV.

V is TRBV5-1 and J is TRBJ2-5, with D possibly being TRBD2 (6 bases). The DNA end is a closer match to TRBJ2-7, so the J assignment may be wrong. Per germline, CDR1 SGHRS and CDR2 YFSETQ. The CDR3 spans 16 residues. The CDR3 sequence: CASSLRFSAGTYEQYF. The CDR3 DNA follows: TGCGCCAGCAGCTTGAGGTTTTCTGCGGGGACCTACGAGCAGTACTTC.

This clone was observed a single time. This chain uses TRBV10-1 with TRBJ1-1; D possibly corresponds to TRBD1 (5 bases). CDR3 length: 13 amino acids. The germline V gene encodes CDR1 WNHNN and CDR2 SYGVQD (reference sequence). The V end lost 3 bases, the J end lost 8 bases, and 13 bases lay between the germline ends. The CDR3 loop is CASSDRTTGEAFF. The CDR3 DNA reads TGCGCCAGCAGTGATAGGACAACTGGAGAAGCTTTCTTT.

The V gene is TRBV4-1, the J gene TRBJ2-7; TRBD2 matches at 8 bases. The CDR3 totals 15 residues. The V gene's germline CDR1 is MGHRA and CDR2 YSYEKL. The J segment lost 4 bases and the V segment lost 3 bases, leaving 8 bases of the junction unmatched. The CDR3 nucleotides are TGCGCCAGCAGCCATATGGCGGGAGGTTTTTACGAGCAGTACTTC. It translates to CASSHMAGGFYEQYF.

The chain has TRBV5-6 and TRBJ2-7; 7 nucleotides align to TRBD2. Germline CDR1 is SGHDT and CDR2 is YYEEEE. V dropped 2 bases and J dropped 3; count of bases not matched to a gene: 8. CDR3 length: 15 residues. The CDR3 nucleotides are TGTGCCAGCAGCTTCGACGGGGCGGGGGACTACGAGCAGTACTTC. Translation: CASSFDGAGDYEQYF.

This rearrangement joins TRBV5-4 to TRBJ2-5; TRBD1 agrees at 7 bases. The CDR3 has 15 residues. Germline loops: CDR1 SGHNT, CDR2 YYREEE (reference sequence). V was clipped by 5 bases and J by 4 bases; unmatched bases: 11. DNA of the CDR3: TGTGCCAGCAGAGAAGGGAGCAGGGGGTCAGAGACCCAGTACTTC. This translates into CASREGSRGSETQYF.

The gene calls are TRBV30 and TRBJ1-1; 8 bases match TRBD1. The CDR3 loop spans 13 amino acids. V shed 3 bases, J shed 3 bases, and the junction held 3 bases outside the gene matches. In germline, CDR1 is GTSNPN, CDR2 SVGIG (reference sequence). This CDR3 reads CAWSVDRDTEAFF. The CDR3 coding sequence is TGTGCCTGGAGCGTGGACAGGGACACTGAAGCTTTCTTT.

The rearrangement joins TRBV30 to TRBJ1-6, with 8 bases lining up with TRBD1. In germline, CDR1 is GTSNPN, CDR2 SVGIG (reference sequence). J gave up 7 bases and V 0 bases, and 11 bases lay outside the gene matches. The CDR3 contains 17 residues. The CDR3 sequence is CAWSVGRQGRPNSPLHF. The CDR3 bases are TGTGCCTGGAGTGTGGGGAGACAGGGGCGTCCGAATTCACCCCTCCACTTT. Drawing the rest from reference TRBV30 and TRBJ1-6, the complete variable domain is SQTIHQWPATLVQPVGSPLSLECTVEGTSNPNLYWYRQAAGRGLQLLFYSVGIGQISSEVPQNLSASRPQDRQFILSSKKLLLSDSGFYLCAWSVGRQGRPNSPLHFGNGTRLTVT.

The V gene is TRBV19, the J gene TRBJ2-4, with TRBD1 identical over 7 bases. Germline lookup yields CDR1 LNHDA and CDR2 SQIVND (reference sequence). This CDR3 is 15 amino acids long. Trimming took 3 bases from V and 5 from J; bases not matched to a gene: 7. The CDR3: CASSIEQGSENIQYF. The CDR3 DNA sequence: TGTGCCAGTAGTATCGAACAGGGGTCCGAAAACATTCAGTACTTC. The variable domain in full, with the rest retrieved from reference TRBV19 and TRBJ2-4, is DGGITQSPKYLFRKEGQNVTLSCEQNLNHDAMYWYRQDPGQGLRLIYYSQIVNDFQKGDIAEGYSVSREKKESFPLTVTSAQKNPTAFYLCASSIEQGSENIQYFGAGTRLSVL.

The chain joins TRBV5-4 to TRBJ2-4, with a possible D match to TRBD2 (6 bases). Per the germline V gene, CDR1 is SGHNT and CDR2 is YYREEE (reference sequence). The V end was cut by 0 bases, the J end by 0 bases, with 13 bases between. The CDR3 runs 17 residues. The CDR3 coding sequence is TGTGCCAGCAGCTTGGAGGTGACTAGGCAAGCCAAAAACATTCAGTACTTC. It translates to CASSLEVTRQAKNIQYF.

The chain joins TRBV15 to TRBJ2-7; D might be TRBD1 (6 bases). CDR3 length: 15 residues. V lost 4 bases, J lost 0 bases, and 13 bases lay in between. Germline CDR1 LNHNV, CDR2 YYDKDF (reference sequence). The CDR3 loop reads CATSIRQASSYEQYF. The CDR3, as DNA: TGTGCCACCAGCATCCGACAGGCGAGCTCCTACGAGCAGTACTTC.

The chain combines TRBV5-1 with TRBJ2-1; the match to TRBD1 covers 7 bases. V trimming: 0 bases; J trimming: 12 bases; junction bases outside the gene matches: 6. Germline V gene lookup returns CDR1 SGHRS and CDR2 YFSETQ. The CDR3 has 13 amino acids. As DNA, the CDR3 is TGCGCCAGCAGCTTGGACAGGGGCCAGGGGCAGTTCTTC. Protein sequence: CASSLDRGQGQFF.

The DNA of the CDR3 is TGCGCCAGCAGCCCAATCCGGGACAGGGCCTACTCTGGGGCCAACGTCCTGACTTTC. Its translation is CASSPIRDRAYSGANVLTF. The chain recombines TRBV5-1 with TRBJ2-6; 9 bases fit TRBD1. The CDR3 consists of 19 residues. With V trimmed by 4 bases and J by 0 bases, 11 bases remained unmatched. Germline V gene data show CDR1 as SGHRS and CDR2 as YFSETQ.

This chain connects TRBV2 to TRBJ2-7, with D possibly TRBD2 on 5 matching bases. V lost 2 bases to trimming and J lost 1 base, with 12 bases between them. CDR3 size: 15 residues. The V gene's germline CDR1 is SNHLY and CDR2 FYNNEI. The CDR3: CASSESPSGSYEQYF. CDR3 nucleotide sequence: TGTGCCAGCAGTGAATCCCCCAGCGGTTCCTACGAGCAGTACTTC.

This chain joins TRBV19 and TRBJ1-1; unclear D gene. The CDR3 consists of 13 residues. The germline V and J ends were trimmed by 5 bases and 4 bases, with 11 bases remaining between them. Germline assignment: CDR1 LNHDA and CDR2 SQIVND (reference sequence). CDR3 region: CASSVSPSTEAFF. In DNA form, the CDR3 reads TGTGCCAGTAGTGTATCACCGAGCACTGAAGCTTTCTTT.

The rearrangement uses TRBV29-1 and TRBJ2-1; 13 nucleotides line up with TRBD2. The CDR3 is made up of 17 amino acids. Germline CDR1 SQVTM, CDR2 ANQGSEA. The V gene end was trimmed by 3 bases and the J gene end by 0 bases; junction bases not matched to a gene: 5. CDR3 sequence reads: CSVEGLAGISSYNEQFF. DNA of the CDR3: TGCAGCGTTGAGGGACTAGCGGGAATAAGCTCCTACAATGAGCAGTTCTTC.

J is TRBJ2-7 and V is TRBV6-1; D is ambiguous. Trimming pared 0 bases from V and 7 bases from J, leaving 10 bases between. The germline gives CDR1 MNHNS, CDR2 SASEGT. This CDR3 is 13 amino acids long. As DNA, the CDR3 is TGTGCCAGCAGTGAAGCGATGCGGCGAGAGCAGTACTTC. Protein sequence: CASSEAMRREQYF.

A single count supports this clone. Sequence at one end of the junction differs from germline and may be a read error. The rearrangement uses TRBV4-2 and TRBJ1-3, with 11 bases lining up with TRBD1. The CDR3 is 18 amino acids. Germline CDR1 is LGHNA and CDR2 is YNFKEQ. CDR3 sequence: CASSRYTGTGGDGNAIYF. Here the CDR3 DNA reads TGTGCCAGCAGCCGATATACCGGGACAGGGGGGGATGGAAACGCCATATATTTT.

The chain employs TRBV12-5 and TRBJ2-5; the D gene is possibly TRBD2 (5 bases). This CDR3 has 14 amino acids. Trimming pared 5 bases from V and 1 base from J, leaving 11 bases between. The germline CDR1 and CDR2 sequences are LGHNT and FRNRAP. CDR3 sequence: CASGPRARQETQYF. For the CDR3, the DNA is TGTGCTAGTGGTCCGAGGGCGCGCCAAGAGACCCAGTACTTC.

The J gene is TRBJ1-4, the V gene TRBV18; D remains ambiguous. The V end lost 2 bases, the J end lost 0 bases, and 7 bases lay between the germline ends. The length of the CDR3 is 15 residues. In germline, CDR1 is KGHSH, CDR2 LQKENI. CDR3 in amino acids: CASSPVRATNEKLFF. As DNA, the CDR3 is TGTGCCAGCTCACCAGTCCGAGCAACTAATGAAAAACTGTTTTTT.

This clone turned up a few times. The V call is TRBV2, the J call TRBJ2-1; perhaps TRBD2 as D (5 bases). The germline V gene encodes CDR1 SNHLY and CDR2 FYNNEI. Trimming took 10 bases from V and 0 from J, leaving 13 bases between them. The CDR3 is 14 amino acids. CDR3 in DNA: TGTGCCACAATCAGCGGTAGCTCCTACAATGAGCAGTTCTTC. It encodes CATISGSSYNEQFF. Looking up the rest from reference TRBV2 and TRBJ2-1 gives the full variable domain: EPEVTQTPSHQVTQMGQEVILRCVPISNHLYFYWYRQILGQKVEFLVSFYNNEISEKSEIFDDQFSVERPDGSNFTLKIRSTKLEDSAMYFCATISGSSYNEQFFGPGTRLTVL.

The chain couples TRBV28 to TRBJ2-1; the D gene is possibly TRBD1 (6 bases). V lost 3 bases, J lost 6 bases, and 9 bases lay in between. The CDR3 loop spans 13 amino acids. The V gene's germline CDR1 is MDHEN and CDR2 SYDVKM. The CDR3 here is CASSLYRANEQFF. DNA for the CDR3: TGTGCCAGCAGTTTGTACAGGGCCAATGAGCAGTTCTTC. The full variable domain, with the rest looked up from reference TRBV28 and TRBJ2-1, is DVKVTQSSRYLVKRTGEKVFLECVQDMDHENMFWYRQDPGLGLRLIYFSYDVKMKEKGDIPEGYSVSREKKERFSLILESASTNQTSMYLCASSLYRANEQFFGPGTRLTVL.